A selection of T cell receptor beta chains follows, all from one sample in a study of Graves' ophthalmopathy and Graves' hyperthyroidism. Each CDR3 protein is one row after TCRdb ran MiXCR on the multiplex PCR reads. The repertoire includes a few hundred thousand distinct CDR3 sequences, about a sixth of them detected once, and roughly 2.4% sits in the top ten. Sequenced material: peripheral blood. The receptors shown here come from an adult woman with stable Graves' hyperthyroidism. Both conserved end residues are part of each CDR3. A D gene is named only where the DNA matches it firmly. Clone size is not always given. Where it is, it says once, few, many or a class for expanded clones.

D	J	size	V	DNA	CDR3
.	TRBJ1-2	many	TRBV6-1	TGTGCCAGCAGGGACGACCTCTATGGCTACACCTTC	CASRDDLYGYTF
.	TRBJ2-5	.	TRBV2	TGTGCCAGCAGTGAACTGTCGGAGACCCAGTACTTC	CASSELSETQYF
.	TRBJ2-5	many	TRBV24-1	TGTGCCACCAGTGACCCCACGGGGGGCGGAGAGACCCAGTACTTC	CATSDPTGGGETQYF
.	TRBJ2-5	many	TRBV5-1	TGCGCCAGCAGCTCAGGACAGTACCAAGAGACCCAGTACTTC	CASSSGQYQETQYF
.	TRBJ1-2	.	TRBV28	TGTGCCAGCAGACCGGGGGCGGCAGGTGGCTACACCTTC	CASRPGAAGGYTF
.	TRBJ1-5	many	TRBV7-8	TGTGCCAGCAGCTTAGCCCCAGGGGACCAGCCCCAGCATTTT	CASSLAPGDQPQHF
.	TRBJ2-7	many	TRBV27	TGTGCCAGCAGCCTCGGTCCGGTAAGCTCCTACGAGCAGTACTTC	CASSLGPVSSYEQYF
.	TRBJ2-5	many	TRBV20-1	TGCAGTGCCAGCATCGGAGGGATGACCCAGTACTTC	CSASIGGMTQYF
.	TRBJ1-2	many	TRBV4-1	TGCGCCAGCAGCCAAGGAGGAATCTATGGCTACACCTTC	CASSQGGIYGYTF
TRBD1	TRBJ2-7	many	TRBV6-1	TGTGCCAGCAGTGAAAACAGGGGGAAGCAGTACTTC	CASSENRGKQYF
.	TRBJ1-5	many	TRBV6-2/TRBV6-3	TGTGCCAGCAGTTCCGCCCCAGGCAACAATCAGCCCCAGCATTTT	CASSSAPGNNQPQHF
TRBD2	TRBJ2-7	once	TRBV12-3/TRBV12-4	TGTGCCAGCAGTATGAGCGGGAGAGACTACGAGCAGTACTTC	CASSMSGRDYEQYF
.	TRBJ2-2	once	TRBV6-2/TRBV6-3	TGTGCCAGCACTTATAGGAGGGCGAACACCGGGGAGCTGTTTTTT	CASTYRRANTGELFF
.	TRBJ1-2	many	TRBV12-5	TGTGCTAGTGGTTTGGACAGGAGAGGGAACTATGGCTACACCTTC	CASGLDRRGNYGYTF
.	TRBJ2-4	many	TRBV2	TGTGCCAGCAGTGTTCTACTAGCCAAAAACATTAAGTACTTC	CASSVLLAKNIKYF
.	TRBJ1-1	.	TRBV6-2/TRBV6-3	TGTGCCAGCACCGAGGACAGTATGAACACTGAAGCTTTCTTT	CASTEDSMNTEAFF
TRBD1	TRBJ1-1	many	TRBV11-2	TGTGCCTCTAGGGACAGGGTTTCCACTGAAGCTTTCTTT	CASRDRVSTEAFF
.	TRBJ2-7	many	TRBV6-5	TGTGCCAGCAGTTTCTCCGGGACGGACCAGCAGTACTTC	CASSFSGTDQQYF
.	TRBJ2-7	many	TRBV11-2	TGTGCCAGCAGCTTAGCCGGACGGACCTACGAGCAGTACTTC	CASSLAGRTYEQYF
TRBD2	TRBJ2-2	.	TRBV4-1	TGCGCCAGCAGCCAAGAATCGGGGGGTTTTAACACCGGGGAGCTGTTTTTT	CASSQESGGFNTGELFF
TRBD2	TRBJ2-5	.	TRBV27	TGTGCCAGCAGTTCCTGGCTAGCGGGCCAAGAGACCCAGTACTTC	CASSSWLAGQETQYF
.	TRBJ1-2	.	TRBV30	TGTGCCTGGACCCGGGGGGGTGCCTATGGCTACACCTTC	CAWTRGGAYGYTF
TRBD2	TRBJ2-7	many	TRBV20-1	TGCAGTGCCCGGACTAGCAGCAACTCCTACGAGCAGTACTTC	CSARTSSNSYEQYF
TRBD1	TRBJ1-2	many	TRBV18	TGTGCCAGCTCATCCCGGGACAGGGGTGACTATGGCTACACCTTC	CASSSRDRGDYGYTF
TRBD1	TRBJ1-2	.	TRBV20-1	TGCAGTGCTAGATCAGGACAGGCGTCGAACTATGGCTACACCTTC	CSARSGQASNYGYTF
TRBD1	TRBJ1-2	many	TRBV3-1	TGTGCCAGCAGCCAACTAGGACAGGGGAATGGCTACACCTTC	CASSQLGQGNGYTF
TRBD2	TRBJ2-1	many	TRBV7-2	TGTGCCAGCAGCTTAGCCGGGGGTTGGGGTCGGACTAGCGACCACAATGAGCAGTTCTTC	CASSLAGGWGRTSDHNEQFF
.	TRBJ2-7	many	TRBV30	TGTGCCTGGAGTCGATTGGGCGGACAGATCTACGAGCAGTACTTC	CAWSRLGGQIYEQYF
.	TRBJ2-2	many	TRBV6-1	TGTGCCAGCAGTGAAGGGGGTACCGGGGAGCTGTTTTTT	CASSEGGTGELFF
TRBD1	TRBJ2-7	many	TRBV29-1	TGCAGCGTACGACAGGGGTCGTCCTACGAGCAGTACTTC	CSVRQGSSYEQYF
TRBD1	TRBJ2-7	many	TRBV25-1	TGTGCCAGCAGTCGGGACAGACCCTACGAGCAGTACTTC	CASSRDRPYEQYF
.	TRBJ1-5	many	TRBV10-3	TGTGCCACTGTCAGGGAGAGCAATCAGCCCCAGCATTTT	CATVRESNQPQHF
.	TRBJ2-7	many	TRBV2	TGTGCCAGCAGTCCCTGGGGGGGCAGAAACTACGAGCAGTACTTC	CASSPWGGRNYEQYF
.	TRBJ1-1	many	TRBV6-1	TGTGCCAGCAATAAAGACGGCGGCTGGGCCACTGAAGCTTTCTTT	CASNKDGGWATEAFF
.	TRBJ1-1	many	TRBV28	TGTGCCAGCAGTTTATCGGCGGGGGCGGGGAACACTGAAGCTTTCTTT	CASSLSAGAGNTEAFF
.	TRBJ1-1	many	TRBV10-3	TGTGCCATCAGACCAGGACAGACGATCCCTAACACTGAAGCTTTCTTT	CAIRPGQTIPNTEAFF
.	TRBJ1-1	few	TRBV4-2	TGTGCCAGCAGCCGCCACGCCGGACAGACGAACACTGAAGCTTTCTTT	CASSRHAGQTNTEAFF
.	TRBJ2-7	few	TRBV12-5	TGTGCTAGTGGATTTAGACCCACAGGCGCCTACGAGCAGTACTTC	CASGFRPTGAYEQYF
.	TRBJ2-5	many	TRBV28	TGTGCCAGCAGTTTAACTCCCGGGCCACAAAAGACCCAGTACTTC	CASSLTPGPQKTQYF
.	TRBJ1-3	many	TRBV6-1	TGTGCCAGCAGTGTGGTGCCACAGTCGCCTGGAAACACCATATATTTT	CASSVVPQSPGNTIYF
.	TRBJ1-2	many	TRBV27	TGTGCCAGCAGTTCCGGGGGCGCAGGTGGCTACACCTTC	CASSSGGAGGYTF
.	TRBJ1-1	many	TRBV7-9	TGTGCCAGCAGCTCACCCAGGGGCACTGAAGCTTTCTTT	CASSSPRGTEAFF
.	TRBJ1-1	many	TRBV29-1	TGCAGCGGGACACTATCAGCGAACACTGAAGCTTTCTTT	CSGTLSANTEAFF
.	TRBJ1-6	many	TRBV6-1	TGTGCCAGCAGTGAAGCGCGGGGCACTAATTCACCCCTCCACTTT	CASSEARGTNSPLHF
.	TRBJ1-1	.	TRBV5-1	TGCGCCAGCAGCATGGACAGCCCAGGTGGAACTGAAGCTTTCTTT	CASSMDSPGGTEAFF
.	TRBJ2-7	few	TRBV7-9	TGTGCCAGCAGTCTCGGGACAAACACCTACGAGCAGTACTTC	CASSLGTNTYEQYF
.	TRBJ2-3	few	TRBV30	TGTGCCTGGAGTACTAGCACAGATACGCAGTATTTT	CAWSTSTDTQYF
.	TRBJ1-2	.	TRBV7-8	TGTGCCAGCAGCACCTCCTTATCCGGGACGGACCCCGGCTACACCTTC	CASSTSLSGTDPGYTF
.	TRBJ2-2	many	TRBV27	TGTGCCAGCAGTTTATCAGTGGCCGGGGAGCTGTTTTTT	CASSLSVAGELFF
.	TRBJ2-3	few	TRBV2	TGTGCCAGCAGTGAGATAGCGGCCCTTCATACGCAGTATTTT	CASSEIAALHTQYF
TRBD1	TRBJ1-2	many	TRBV2	TGTGCCAGCAGTTCCACCGGGACAGGGGGCCTCTATGGCTACACCTTC	CASSSTGTGGLYGYTF
TRBD1	TRBJ2-5	.	TRBV6-5	TGTGCCAGCAGTTACATTACTCAGGGGGCGCGGGCAAAGACCCAGTACTTC	CASSYITQGARAKTQYF